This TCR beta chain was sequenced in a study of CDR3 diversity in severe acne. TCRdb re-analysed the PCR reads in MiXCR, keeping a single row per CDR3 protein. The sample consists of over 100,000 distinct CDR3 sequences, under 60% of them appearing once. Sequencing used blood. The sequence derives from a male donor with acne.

The CDR3 DNA reads TGTGCCAGCAGTGACGACTATGGCTACACCGGGGAGCTGTTTTTT. It codes for CASSDDYGYTGELFF. V gene TRBV2 combines with J gene TRBJ2-2, with a weak D call TRBD2 (5 bases). CDR1 and CDR2 from the germline V gene are SNHLY and FYNNEI. This CDR3 has 15 amino acids. V shed 3 bases and J shed 3 bases, with 11 bases lying between them. The full variable domain, its missing parts supplied by reference TRBV2 and TRBJ2-2, is EPEVTQTPSHQVTQMGQEVILRCVPISNHLYFYWYRQILGQKVEFLVSFYNNEISEKSEIFDDQFSVERPDGSNFTLKIRSTKLEDSAMYFCASSDDYGYTGELFFGEGSRLTVL.